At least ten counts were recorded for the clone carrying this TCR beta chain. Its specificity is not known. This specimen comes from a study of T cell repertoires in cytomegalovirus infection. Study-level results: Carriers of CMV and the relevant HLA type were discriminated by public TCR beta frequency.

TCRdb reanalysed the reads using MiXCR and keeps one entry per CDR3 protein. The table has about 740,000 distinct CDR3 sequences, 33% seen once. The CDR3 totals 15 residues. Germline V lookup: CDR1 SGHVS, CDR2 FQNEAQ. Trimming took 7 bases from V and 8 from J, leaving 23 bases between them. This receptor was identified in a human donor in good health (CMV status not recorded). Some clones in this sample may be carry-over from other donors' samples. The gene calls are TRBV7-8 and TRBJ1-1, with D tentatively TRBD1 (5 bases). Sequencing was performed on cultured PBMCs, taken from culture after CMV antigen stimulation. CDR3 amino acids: CASIRLRDTTGEAFF. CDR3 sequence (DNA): TGTGCCAGCATCAGACTCCGGGATACTACAGGAGAAGCTTTCTTT. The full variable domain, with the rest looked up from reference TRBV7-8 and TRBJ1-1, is GAGVSQSPRYKVAKRGQDVALRCDPISGHVSLFWYQQALGQGPEFLTYFQNEAQLDKSGLPSDRFFAERPEGSVSTLKIQRTQQEDSAVYLCASIRLRDTTGEAFFGQGTRLTVV.